This entry lists 31 T cell receptor beta chains sequenced from one sample in a study of radiotherapy plus CTLA-4 blockade in lung cancer. Clones were sequenced by immunoSEQ multiplex PCR, and TCRdb holds only the in-frame ones, with some missing. The repertoire holds tens of thousands of clones, with over 65% as singletons. Material: peripheral blood, obtained from a patient treated with radiotherapy plus ipilimumab. The receptor set was obtained from a human donor with non-small cell lung cancer who had stable disease on radiotherapy plus ipilimumab.

The J gene is TRBJ1-5, the V gene TRBV9; possible D gene TRBD1, 5 bases. The length of the CDR3 is 15 residues. The germline V and J ends were trimmed by 3 bases and 0 bases, with 10 bases remaining between them. Looked up from germline, CDR1 is SGDLS and CDR2 is YYNGEE. CDR3 amino acids: CASSADSYSNQPQHF. For the CDR3, the DNA is TGTGCCAGCAGCGCCGACAGTTATAGCAATCAGCCCCAGCATTTT.

The chain employs TRBV5-4 and TRBJ2-5; D possibly uses TRBD1 or TRBD2 (5 bases each). The length of the CDR3 is 14 residues. Between the trimmed V and J ends, which lost 1 base and 5 bases, there was a span of 12 bases. Germline V gene data show CDR1 as SGHNT and CDR2 as YYREEE (reference sequence). CDR3 in DNA: TGTGCCAGCAGCTTGTTAGGGGCGGGTGAGACCCAGTACTTC. Translated, it gives CASSLLGAGETQYF.

The genes are TRBV6-1 and TRBJ1-5; D may be TRBD1 (5 bases). The V gene lost 8 bases and the J gene lost 7 bases, with 15 bases spanning the gap. Germline CDR1 is MNHNS and CDR2 is SASEGT. This CDR3 region has 13 residues. The CDR3 bases are TGTGCCAGCGTTGGGGGTCTTCGGCAGCCCCAGCATTTT. As protein: CASVGGLRQPQHF.

The chain combines TRBV27 with TRBJ2-1; D possibly matches TRBD1 or TRBD2 (6 bases each). The CDR3 sequence is 17 residues long. Germline CDR1 MNHEY, CDR2 SMNVEV (reference sequence). V was cut by 3 bases and J by 0 bases, with 15 bases left in between. CDR3 nucleotides: TGTGCCAGCAGTTTCCGAAGAGGGGGGCGCTCCTACAATGAGCAGTTCTTC. Protein sequence: CASSFRRGGRSYNEQFF.

The DNA for the CDR3 is TGTGCCAGCTCACCAGGGACTAGCGGGGGCCGAGATACGCAGTATTTT. As protein: CASSPGTSGGRDTQYF. The rearrangement uses TRBV18 and TRBJ2-3; 14 bases are a match to TRBD2. CDR3 length: 16 amino acids. After removal of 2 bases from V and 5 bases from J, the junction contained 3 bases not matched to a gene. Germline CDR1 KGHSH, CDR2 LQKENI.

The DNA of the CDR3 is TGTGCCAGCAGTCTGGTCTTCAATGAAAAACTGTTTTTT. This encodes CASSLVFNEKLFF. The chain carries TRBV6-5 and TRBJ1-4, with unresolved D. Per the germline V gene, CDR1 is MNHEY and CDR2 is SVGAGI. Trimming left V 5 bases short and J 5 bases short, with 9 bases between. The CDR3 covers 13 residues.

This clone showed up just once. Other nucleotide sequences in the sample specify the same CDR3. The chain uses TRBV7-3 and TRBJ2-1; D gene unclear. The germline V gene encodes CDR1 SGHTA and CDR2 FQGTGA. The V gene lost 5 bases and the J gene lost 0 bases, with 11 bases spanning the gap. The CDR3 consists of 15 residues. Here the CDR3 DNA reads TGTGCCAGCAGCCCCGAATGGGGCTCCTACAATGAGCAGTTCTTC. Protein: CASSPEWGSYNEQFF.

V and J are TRBV6-5 and TRBJ1-3; TRBD1 matches at 7 bases. Germline loops: CDR1 MNHEY, CDR2 SVGAGI. The CDR3 is 13 residues long. V trimming: 8 bases; J trimming: 0 bases; junction bases outside the gene matches: 1. The CDR3 DNA reads TGTGCCAGCTCAGGGGGCTCTGGAAACACCATATATTTT. Translating it yields CASSGGSGNTIYF.

This chain joins TRBV19 and TRBJ1-3, with D unresolved. The germline CDR1 and CDR2 sequences are LNHDA and SQIVND (reference sequence). The CDR3 length is 13 residues. Trimming took off 5 bases at V and 4 bases at J, with 9 bases between the two ends. CDR3 coding DNA: TGTGCCAGTAGTGAGAGAGACGGAAACACCATATATTTT. This translates into CASSERDGNTIYF.

The rearrangement uses TRBV1 and TRBJ1-3; whether TRBD1, the table's D call, matches the DNA was not checked. TRBV1 counts as a pseudogene. The length of the CDR3 is 21 residues. The DNA of the CDR3 is TGCACCAGCAGCCAATCCATCCTACAGGGGTTTGTCTCCGGGGGTGGAAACACCATATATTTT. Protein sequence: CTSSQSILQGFVSGGGNTIYF.

The gene calls are TRBV7-6 and TRBJ1-3; tentative D call: TRBD1 (5 bases). The CDR3 loop spans 19 amino acids. The germline CDR1 and CDR2 sequences are SGHVS and FNYEAQ. Trimming removed 1 base from V and 2 bases from J, with 21 bases in between. CDR3 loop: CASSLGVGSRDWTGNTIYF. CDR3 nucleotide sequence: TGTGCCAGCAGCTTAGGGGTCGGGAGCAGGGACTGGACTGGAAACACCATATATTTT.

The chain employs TRBV15 and TRBJ2-7; TRBD1 is a possible D gene (6 bases). V was clipped by 2 bases and J by 6 bases, with 11 bases between them. Germline assignment: CDR1 LNHNV and CDR2 YYDKDF (reference sequence). The CDR3 spans 13 residues. CDR3 sequence (DNA): TGTGCCACCAGCAGAAATCGCAGGGGCGAGCAGTACGTC. Translating it yields CATSRNRRGEQYV.

The V call is TRBV11-3, the J call TRBJ1-2; perhaps TRBD1 as D (5 bases). In germline, CDR1 is SGHNT, CDR2 YENEEA. This CDR3 comprises 12 residues. The germline V and J ends were trimmed by 2 bases and 7 bases, with 8 bases remaining between them. The CDR3 DNA reads TGTGCCAGCAGCTTATCAGGGCTTGGCTACACCTTC. Its translation: CASSLSGLGYTF.

The chain couples TRBV2 to TRBJ2-1; the match to TRBD1 covers 7 bases. This CDR3 region has 13 residues. Germline CDR1 and CDR2: SNHLY and FYNNEI. V lost 9 bases to trimming and J lost 3 bases; unmatched junction nucleotides: 5. The CDR3 loop reads CARRDRLYNEQFF. The CDR3 nucleotides read TGTGCCAGGAGGGACAGACTCTACAATGAGCAGTTCTTC.

The V and J genes are TRBV29-1 and TRBJ1-1; D remains ambiguous. The CDR3 runs 14 residues. Trimming removed 7 bases at V and 0 bases at J, with 15 bases between. CDR1 is SQVTM, CDR2 ANQGSEA, per germline. CDR3 loop: CSATRVILNTEAFF. The CDR3 DNA follows: TGCAGCGCCACCCGGGTTATTTTGAACACTGAAGCTTTCTTT.

V and J are TRBV7-2 and TRBJ1-2, with D uncertain. Germline CDR1 reads SGHTA; CDR2 reads FQGNSA. Trimming took 7 bases from V and 2 from J, leaving 11 bases between them. The length of the CDR3 is 13 residues. CDR3 nucleotide sequence: TGTGCCAGCACCTCTTTTATGAACTATGGCTACACCTTC. Translated: CASTSFMNYGYTF.

This clone was seen only once. The chain is built from TRBV19 and TRBJ1-6; D ambiguous. The germline V gene encodes CDR1 LNHDA and CDR2 SQIVND (reference sequence). V was cut by 0 bases and J by 0 bases, with 9 bases left in between. The CDR3 has 17 residues. Here the CDR3 reads CASSIDQGGSYNSPLHF. The DNA of the CDR3 is TGTGCCAGTAGTATAGATCAAGGTGGCTCCTATAATTCACCCCTCCACTTT.

The chain links TRBV2 to TRBJ1-4; TRBD1 might be the D (6 bases). Trimming took 2 bases from V and 6 from J, leaving 22 bases between them. This CDR3 region has 18 residues. The V gene's germline CDR1 is SNHLY and CDR2 FYNNEI. The DNA for the CDR3 is TGTGCCAGCAGTGAAATCGGAACAGGGATTAGCGTGCATGAAAAACTGTTTTTT. This codes for CASSEIGTGISVHEKLFF.

The rearrangement joins TRBV5-6 to TRBJ2-3; the match to TRBD2 covers 8 bases. Germline assignment: CDR1 SGHDT and CDR2 YYEEEE. V shed 4 bases and J 1 base; nucleotides not matched to a gene: 2. The CDR3 sequence is 14 residues long. Here the CDR3 DNA reads TGTGCCAGCAGCCCGGGACTAGGCACAGATACGCAGTATTTT. It is translated as CASSPGLGTDTQYF.

On this clone itself: A much larger clone lies one base from this, so it may be a read error. This chain connects TRBV5-8 to TRBJ1-5; TRBD1 matches at 10 bases. CDR3 size: 15 residues. Germline lookup yields CDR1 SGHTS and CDR2 YDEGEE. The V and J ends lost 5 bases and 4 bases, in that order; junction bases with no gene match: 6. In DNA, the CDR3 is TGTGCCAGCAGTACCGGGACAGGGGTTAATCAGCCCCAGCATTTT. Translation: CASSTGTGVNQPQHF.

The V and J genes are TRBV5-1 and TRBJ2-5; tentative D call: TRBD2 (7 bases). Trimming removed 0 bases from V and 5 bases from J, with 17 bases in between. Germline values: CDR1 SGHRS, CDR2 YFSETQ. This CDR3 has 16 amino acids. CDR3 sequence reads: CASSLAGGPRGETQYF. The CDR3 nucleotides are TGCGCCAGCAGCTTGGCCGGGGGGCCGAGGGGGGAGACCCAGTACTTC.

V and J are TRBV28 and TRBJ1-2; 7 bases fit TRBD1. V was clipped by 7 bases and J by 3 bases; unmatched bases: 14. This CDR3 comprises 16 residues. Per the germline V gene, CDR1 is MDHEN and CDR2 is SYDVKM. Here the CDR3 DNA reads TGTGCCAGCACCAAAGGGGGCCGTTTGGGGGACTATGGCTACACCTTC. As protein: CASTKGGRLGDYGYTF.

The rearrangement links TRBV4-1 to TRBJ1-2; D is unresolved. V was shortened by 0 bases and J by 2 bases, with 4 bases between the two germline ends. The CDR3 extends over 13 amino acids. CDR1 and CDR2 from the germline V gene are MGHRA and YSYEKL. The CDR3 spells CASSQDGNYGYTF. The CDR3, as DNA: TGCGCCAGCAGCCAAGATGGGAACTATGGCTACACCTTC.

The rearrangement joins TRBV19 to TRBJ1-4, with D possibly TRBD1 on 5 matching bases. Germline-derived CDR1 and CDR2 are LNHDA and SQIVND (reference sequence). Deletions cut 3 bases from V and 10 bases from J, with 21 bases between. CDR3 length: 16 residues. CDR3 region: CASSIAHLRGVRKLFF. DNA for the CDR3: TGTGCCAGTAGTATTGCCCACCTCCGAGGGGTACGAAAACTGTTTTTT.

By sample share, this clone is medium-sized. The chain couples TRBV5-4 to TRBJ2-1; 10 bases are a match to TRBD1. The germline V gene encodes CDR1 SGHNT and CDR2 YYREEE (reference sequence). J lost 5 bases, V lost 3 bases, and 8 bases had no gene match. This CDR3 is built from 16 residues. The DNA of the CDR3 is TGTGCCAGCAGCTGGGGTGAGACAGGGGGCAACAATGAGCAGTTCTTC. This codes for CASSWGETGGNNEQFF.

The chain employs TRBV7-9 and TRBJ2-1; TRBD1 matches 10 bases. CDR3 size: 15 residues. The V segment lost 6 bases and the J segment 7 bases; nucleotides outside the gene matches: 9. CDR1 is SEHNR and CDR2 is FQNEAQ in the germline V gene (reference sequence). CDR3 bases: TGTGCCAGCAGTCCCCGGACAGGGGGATCGAATGAGCAGTTCTTC. Residues: CASSPRTGGSNEQFF.

This clone showed up just a few times. The chain links TRBV5-1 to TRBJ1-5; D perhaps matches TRBD1 (5 bases). The CDR3 length is 14 residues. Germline CDR1 is SGHRS and CDR2 is YFSETQ. The V gene lost 5 bases and the J gene lost 2 bases, with 11 bases spanning the gap. The CDR3 nucleotides read TGCGCCAGCAGGCCAGGGTACGGCAATCAGCCCCAGCATTTT. Its translation is CASRPGYGNQPQHF.

This clone has only a few counts. J is TRBJ1-1 and V is TRBV19, with TRBD1 as a possible D gene (5 bases). CDR1 and CDR2 from the germline V gene are LNHDA and SQIVND (reference sequence). This CDR3 has 13 amino acids. The germline V and J ends were trimmed by 8 bases and 3 bases, with 13 bases remaining between them. The CDR3 sequence is CASGHQGYTEAFF. The CDR3 coding sequence is TGTGCCAGTGGTCATCAGGGATACACTGAAGCTTTCTTT.

The V gene is TRBV5-1, the J gene TRBJ1-4, with D possibly TRBD1 on 5 matching bases. The V end lost 0 bases, the J end lost 4 bases, and 16 bases lay between the germline ends. This CDR3 contains 17 residues. Germline CDR1 SGHRS, CDR2 YFSETQ. CDR3 bases: TGCGCCAGCAGCTTGGGCCTCCGGGGGACGGATAATGAAAAACTGTTTTTT. Protein: CASSLGLRGTDNEKLFF.

This chain joins TRBV6-6 and TRBJ2-5, with 9 bases matching TRBD1. This CDR3 is 13 amino acids long. Germline CDR1 and CDR2: MNHNY and SVGAGI (reference sequence). V was pared by 6 bases and J by 4 bases, with 3 bases of the junction left unmatched. The CDR3, as DNA: TGTGCCAGCAGGGGACAGGGACGAGAGACCCAGTACTTC. Protein: CASRGQGRETQYF.

This sequence joins TRBV19 and TRBJ1-6; 9 bases are shared with TRBD1. Looked up from germline, CDR1 is LNHDA and CDR2 is SQIVND (reference sequence). This CDR3 has 18 residues. Losses at the gene ends were 2 bases for V and 6 bases for J; bases not matched to a gene: 11. The DNA of the CDR3 is TGTGCCAGTAGTATAAGGGGAACAGGGGGCCCGACTAATTCACCCCTCCACTTT. Amino acids: CASSIRGTGGPTNSPLHF.